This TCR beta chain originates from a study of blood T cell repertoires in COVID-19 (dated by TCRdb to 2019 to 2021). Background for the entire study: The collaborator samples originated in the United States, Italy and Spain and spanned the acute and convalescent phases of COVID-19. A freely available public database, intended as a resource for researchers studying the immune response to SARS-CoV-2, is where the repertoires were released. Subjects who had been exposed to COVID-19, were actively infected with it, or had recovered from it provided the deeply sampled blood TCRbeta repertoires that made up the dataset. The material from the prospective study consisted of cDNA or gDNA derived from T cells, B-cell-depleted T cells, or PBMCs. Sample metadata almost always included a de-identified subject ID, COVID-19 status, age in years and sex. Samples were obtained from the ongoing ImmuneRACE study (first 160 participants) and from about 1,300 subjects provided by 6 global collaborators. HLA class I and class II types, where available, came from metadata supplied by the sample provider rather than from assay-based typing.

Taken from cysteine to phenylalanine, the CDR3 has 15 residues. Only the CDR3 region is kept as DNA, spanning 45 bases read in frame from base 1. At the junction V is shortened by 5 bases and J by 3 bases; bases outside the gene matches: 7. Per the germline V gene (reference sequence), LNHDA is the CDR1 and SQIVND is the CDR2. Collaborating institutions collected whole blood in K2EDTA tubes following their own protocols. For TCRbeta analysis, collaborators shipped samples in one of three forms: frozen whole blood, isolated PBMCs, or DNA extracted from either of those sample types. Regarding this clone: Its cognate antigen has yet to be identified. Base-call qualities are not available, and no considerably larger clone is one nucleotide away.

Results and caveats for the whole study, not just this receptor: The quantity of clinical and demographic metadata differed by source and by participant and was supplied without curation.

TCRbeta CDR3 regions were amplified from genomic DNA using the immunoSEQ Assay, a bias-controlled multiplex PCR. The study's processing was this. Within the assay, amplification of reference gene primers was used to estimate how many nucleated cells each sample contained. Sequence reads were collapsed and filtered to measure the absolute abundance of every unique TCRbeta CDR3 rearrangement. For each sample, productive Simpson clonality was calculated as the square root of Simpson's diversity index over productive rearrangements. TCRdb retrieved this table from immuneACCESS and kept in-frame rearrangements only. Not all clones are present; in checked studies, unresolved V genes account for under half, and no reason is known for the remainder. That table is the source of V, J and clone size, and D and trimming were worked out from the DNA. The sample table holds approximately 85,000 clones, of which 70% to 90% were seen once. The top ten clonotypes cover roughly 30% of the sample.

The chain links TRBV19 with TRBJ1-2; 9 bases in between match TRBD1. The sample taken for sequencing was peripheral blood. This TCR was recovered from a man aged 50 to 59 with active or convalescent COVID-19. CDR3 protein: CASSSTGGQDYGYTF. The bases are TGTGCCAGTAGTTCCACAGGGGGCCAGGACTATGGCTACACCTTC. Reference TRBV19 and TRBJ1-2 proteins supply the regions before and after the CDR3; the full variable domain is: DGGITQSPKYLFRKEGQNVTLSCEQNLNHDAMYWYRQDPGQGLRLIYYSQIVNDFQKGDIAEGYSVSREKKESFPLTVTSAQKNPTAFYLCASSSTGGQDYGYTFGSGTRLTVV.